Included here is one T cell receptor beta chain sequence, with context. Its target is unknown. These data originate in a study of T cell responses to AZD1222 COVID-19 vaccine. Overall study results and limits: Variant regions that are unmutated are reportedly the target of nearly half of spike-specific TCRs. Repertoire collection took place solely once the T cell response had peaked. There were mostly white British donors and more females than males, and clonal diversity was possibly underestimated. There were vaccine-associated CD4 TCRs across spike, dominant at 160-218 and 743-854.

Sequencing used immunoSEQ multiplex PCR; TCRdb keeps in-frame clones, though not all of them. The sample has 95,000 to 150,000 clones, more than 80% seen once. Germline CDR1 and CDR2: SGHNT and YENEEA. Losses at the gene ends were 5 bases for V and 6 bases for J; bases not matched to a gene: 10. This CDR3 has 15 residues. The clonotype originates from an adult in good health. V usage is TRBV11-3 and J usage is TRBJ2-7; TRBD2 agrees at 10 bases. Material: peripheral blood, obtained on day 0 of AZD1222 vaccination. CDR3 sequence: CASSPPLAGESEQYF. CDR3 DNA sequence: TGTGCCAGCAGCCCCCCTCTAGCGGGAGAAAGCGAGCAGTACTTC.